The T cell receptor beta chain described here comes from a study of early T cells in non-severe SARS-CoV-2 infection. The overall study: It was bulk RNA from unsorted whole blood that was sequenced, and the chains were unpaired.

Individual cDNA molecules carried attached unique molecular identifiers. TCRdb itself ran the 5' RACE reads through MiXCR, one entry per CDR3 protein. The sample includes tens of thousands of distinct CDR3 sequences, roughly 9.2% of them seen just once. Overall study results and limits: Private and CD4 specificities were missed by VDJdb matching, which favored anti-spike CD8 responses.

CDR1 and CDR2 from the germline V gene are SNHLY and FYNNEI. This CDR3 contains 13 residues. V gave up 6 bases and J gave up 6 bases; unmatched junction bases: 4. There are many counts of this clonotype. Its antigen is unidentified. The sample taken for sequencing was whole blood. The chain uses TRBV2 and TRBJ2-2, with 7 bases aligning to TRBD1. This TCR was recovered from an adult who was a healthcare worker with PCR-confirmed SARS-CoV-2 infection or an uninfected control (not recorded which). CDR3 in amino acids: CASRRGLAGELFF. The CDR3 DNA reads TGTGCCAGCAGAAGGGGGCTCGCCGGGGAGCTGTTTTTT.